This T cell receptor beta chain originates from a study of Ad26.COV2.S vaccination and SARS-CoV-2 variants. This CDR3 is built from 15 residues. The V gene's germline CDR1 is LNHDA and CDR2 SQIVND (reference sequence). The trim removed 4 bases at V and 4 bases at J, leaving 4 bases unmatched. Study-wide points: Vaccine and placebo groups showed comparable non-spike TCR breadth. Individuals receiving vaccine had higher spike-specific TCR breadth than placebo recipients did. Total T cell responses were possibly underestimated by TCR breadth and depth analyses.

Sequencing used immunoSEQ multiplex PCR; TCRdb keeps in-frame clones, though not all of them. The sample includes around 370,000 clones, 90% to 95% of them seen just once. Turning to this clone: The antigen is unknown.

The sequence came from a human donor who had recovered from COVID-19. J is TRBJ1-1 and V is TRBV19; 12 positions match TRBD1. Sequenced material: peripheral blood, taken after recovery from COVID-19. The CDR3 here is CASSRDRGRFTEAFF. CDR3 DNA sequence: TGTGCCAGTAGTAGGGACAGGGGGCGCTTCACTGAAGCTTTCTTT.